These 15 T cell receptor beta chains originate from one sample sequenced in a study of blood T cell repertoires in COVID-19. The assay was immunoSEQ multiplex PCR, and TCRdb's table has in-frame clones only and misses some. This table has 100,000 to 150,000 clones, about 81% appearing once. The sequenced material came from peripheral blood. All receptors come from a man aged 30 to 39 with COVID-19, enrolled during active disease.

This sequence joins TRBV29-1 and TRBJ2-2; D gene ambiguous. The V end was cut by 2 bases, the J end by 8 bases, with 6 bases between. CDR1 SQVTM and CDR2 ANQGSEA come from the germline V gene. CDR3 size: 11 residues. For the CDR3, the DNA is TGCAGCGTTGAATTGACAGGGGAGCTGTTTTTT. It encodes CSVELTGELFF.

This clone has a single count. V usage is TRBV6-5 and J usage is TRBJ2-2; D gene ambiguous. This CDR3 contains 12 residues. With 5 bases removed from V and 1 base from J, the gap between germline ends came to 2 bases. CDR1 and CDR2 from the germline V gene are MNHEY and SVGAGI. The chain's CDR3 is CASSQNTGELFF. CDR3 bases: TGTGCCAGCAGTCAGAACACCGGGGAGCTGTTTTTT.

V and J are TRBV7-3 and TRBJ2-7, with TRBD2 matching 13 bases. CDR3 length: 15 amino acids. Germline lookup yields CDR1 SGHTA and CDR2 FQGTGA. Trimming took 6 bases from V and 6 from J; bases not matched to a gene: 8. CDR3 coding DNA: TGTGCCAGCAGTCAAGGACTAGCGGGAGAGTCCGAGCAGTACTTC. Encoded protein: CASSQGLAGESEQYF.

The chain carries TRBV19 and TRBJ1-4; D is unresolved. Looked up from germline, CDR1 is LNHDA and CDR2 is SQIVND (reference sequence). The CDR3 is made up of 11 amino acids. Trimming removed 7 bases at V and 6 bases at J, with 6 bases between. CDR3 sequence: CASMEDEKLFF. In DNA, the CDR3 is TGTGCCAGTATGGAGGATGAAAAACTGTTTTTT.

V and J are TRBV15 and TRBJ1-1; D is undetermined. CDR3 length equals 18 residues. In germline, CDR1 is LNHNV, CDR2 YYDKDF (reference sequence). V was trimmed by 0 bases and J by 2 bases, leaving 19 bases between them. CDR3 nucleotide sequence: TGTGCCACCAGCAGAGACCCCCAATGGCCCGGGTACAACACTGAAGCTTTCTTT. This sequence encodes CATSRDPQWPGYNTEAFF.

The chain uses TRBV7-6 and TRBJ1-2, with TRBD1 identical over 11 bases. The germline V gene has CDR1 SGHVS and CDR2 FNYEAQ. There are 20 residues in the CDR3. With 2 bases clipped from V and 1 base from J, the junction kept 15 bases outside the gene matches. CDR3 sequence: CASSLRVPGQGATNNYGYTF. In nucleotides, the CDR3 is TGTGCCAGCAGCTTAAGAGTCCCCGGACAGGGGGCGACTAATAACTATGGCTACACCTTC. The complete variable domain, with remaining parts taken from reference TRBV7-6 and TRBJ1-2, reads GAGVSQSPRYKVTKRGQDVALRCDPISGHVSLYWYRQALGQGPEFLTYFNYEAQQDKSGLPNDRFSAERPEGSISTLTIQRTEQRDSAMYRCASSLRVPGQGATNNYGYTFGSGTRLTVV.

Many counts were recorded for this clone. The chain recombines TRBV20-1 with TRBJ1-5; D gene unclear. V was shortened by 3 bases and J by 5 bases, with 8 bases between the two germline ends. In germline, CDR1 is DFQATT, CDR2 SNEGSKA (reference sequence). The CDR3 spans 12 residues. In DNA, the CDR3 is TGCAGTGCTAGTGGAGTTGATCAGCCCCAGCATTTT. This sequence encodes CSASGVDQPQHF.

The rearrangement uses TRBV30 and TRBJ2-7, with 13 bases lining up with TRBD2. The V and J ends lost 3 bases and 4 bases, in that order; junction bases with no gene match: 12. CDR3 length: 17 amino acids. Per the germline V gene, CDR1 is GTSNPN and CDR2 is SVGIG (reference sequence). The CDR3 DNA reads TGTGCCTGGAGGTCGACTAGCGGGAGGCTCGGGAGATACGAGCAGTACTTC. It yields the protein CAWRSTSGRLGRYEQYF.

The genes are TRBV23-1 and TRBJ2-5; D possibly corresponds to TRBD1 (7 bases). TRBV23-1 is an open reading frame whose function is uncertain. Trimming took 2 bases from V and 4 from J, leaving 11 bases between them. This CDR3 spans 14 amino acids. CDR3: CASSQNRGGETQYF. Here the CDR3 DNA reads TGCGCCAGCAGTCAAAACAGGGGAGGAGAGACCCAGTACTTC.

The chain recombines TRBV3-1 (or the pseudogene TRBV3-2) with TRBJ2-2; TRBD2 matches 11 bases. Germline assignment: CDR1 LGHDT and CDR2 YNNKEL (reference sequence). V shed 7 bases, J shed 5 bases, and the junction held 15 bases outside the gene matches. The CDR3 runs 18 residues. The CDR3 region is CASTPLYTSGGRTGELFF. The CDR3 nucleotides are TGTGCCAGCACCCCCTTATATACTAGCGGGGGAAGAACCGGGGAGCTGTTTTTT.

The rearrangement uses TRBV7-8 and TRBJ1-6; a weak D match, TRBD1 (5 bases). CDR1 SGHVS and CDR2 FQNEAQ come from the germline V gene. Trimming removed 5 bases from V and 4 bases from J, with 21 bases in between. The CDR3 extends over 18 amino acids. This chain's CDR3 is CASSPGGGLALYNSPLHF. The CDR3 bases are TGTGCCAGCAGCCCCGGGGGAGGTTTAGCTTTATATAATTCACCCCTCCACTTT.

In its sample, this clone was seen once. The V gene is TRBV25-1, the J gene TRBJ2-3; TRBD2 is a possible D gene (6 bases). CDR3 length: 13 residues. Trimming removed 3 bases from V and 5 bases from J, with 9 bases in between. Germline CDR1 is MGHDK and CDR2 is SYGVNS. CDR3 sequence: CASSEEGIDTQYF. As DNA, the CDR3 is TGTGCCAGCAGTGAGGAGGGAATAGATACGCAGTATTTT.

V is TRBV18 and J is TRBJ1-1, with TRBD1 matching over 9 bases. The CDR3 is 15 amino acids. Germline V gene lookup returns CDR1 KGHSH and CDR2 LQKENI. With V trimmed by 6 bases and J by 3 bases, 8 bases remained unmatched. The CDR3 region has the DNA TGTGCCAGCTCGAATGAACAGGGGGCCTACACTGAAGCTTTCTTT. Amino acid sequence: CASSNEQGAYTEAFF.

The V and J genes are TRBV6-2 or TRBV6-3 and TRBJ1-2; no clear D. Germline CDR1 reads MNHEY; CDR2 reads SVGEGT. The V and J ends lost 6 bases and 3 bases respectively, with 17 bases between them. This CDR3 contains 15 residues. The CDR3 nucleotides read TGTGCCAGCAGCCCGAAGTTGAGCGGTCACTATGGCTACACCTTC. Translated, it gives CASSPKLSGHYGYTF.

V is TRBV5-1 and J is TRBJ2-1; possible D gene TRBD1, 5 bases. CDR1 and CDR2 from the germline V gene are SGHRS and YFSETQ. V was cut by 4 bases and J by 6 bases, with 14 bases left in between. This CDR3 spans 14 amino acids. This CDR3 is CASSTQGVRNEQFF. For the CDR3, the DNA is TGCGCCAGCAGCACGCAAGGGGTTCGCAATGAGCAGTTCTTC.